These 25 T cell receptor beta chains originate from one sample sequenced in a study of cytomegalovirus exposure and HLA in healthy donors. PCR involved 60 Vbeta and 13 Jbeta primers. Profiling relied on immunoSEQ multiplex PCR, and the TCRdb table lists in-frame clones only, not all of them. The sample records roughly 200,000 clones, around 83% being singletons. The material sequenced was PBMCs. Receptors were obtained from a woman between 18 and 29 years old in good health and CMV-seronegative.

The chain has TRBV30 and TRBJ1-4; TRBD1 aligns across 9 bases. After removal of 2 bases from V and 8 bases from J, the junction contained 6 bases not matched to a gene. In germline, CDR1 is GTSNPN, CDR2 SVGIG (reference sequence). This CDR3 has 14 amino acids. The CDR3 reads CAWSLQGAGEKLFF. The CDR3 nucleotides read TGTGCCTGGAGTTTACAGGGGGCGGGGGAAAAACTGTTTTTT.

The chain joins TRBV18 to TRBJ2-3, with D uncertain. V was pared by 6 bases and J by 0 bases, with 7 bases between. This CDR3 contains 13 residues. Germline CDR1 and CDR2: KGHSH and LQKENI. This CDR3 is CASSPTSTDTQYF. Written as DNA, the CDR3 is TGTGCCAGCTCGCCCACTAGCACAGATACGCAGTATTTT. Filled out from reference TRBV18 and TRBJ2-3, the complete variable domain reads NAGVMQNPRHLVRRRGQEARLRCSPMKGHSHVYWYRQLPEEGLKFMVYLQKENIIDESGMPKERFSAEFPKEGPSILRIQQVVRGDSAAYFCASSPTSTDTQYFGPGTRLTVL.

The chain is built from TRBV2 and TRBJ2-2, with 10 nucleotides matching TRBD1. Germline V gives CDR1 SNHLY, CDR2 FYNNEI. This CDR3 contains 16 residues. The V and J ends lost 6 bases and 6 bases, in that order; junction bases with no gene match: 10. Here the CDR3 DNA reads TGTGCCAGCAGACGTTGGACAGGGGGAGCCCCCGGGGAGCTGTTTTTT. The encoded protein is CASRRWTGGAPGELFF.

V and J are TRBV7-9 and TRBJ1-4; the D gene is possibly TRBD1 (5 bases). This CDR3 is built from 15 residues. CDR1 and CDR2 (germline): SEHNR, FQNEAQ (reference sequence). V was shortened by 5 bases and J by 1 base, with 11 bases between the two germline ends. The chain's CDR3 is CASSPGLGTNEKLFF. CDR3 coding DNA: TGTGCCAGCAGCCCAGGGTTAGGAACTAATGAAAAACTGTTTTTT.

The CDR3 protein is CASSFPGANTDTQYF. The CDR3 region has the DNA TGTGCCAGCAGTTTTCCGGGTGCGAACACAGATACGCAGTATTTT. The chain uses TRBV27 and TRBJ2-3, with unresolved D. The CDR3 length is 15 residues. V was shortened by 3 bases and J by 2 bases, with 12 bases between the two germline ends. Germline-derived CDR1 and CDR2 are MNHEY and SMNVEV (reference sequence).

The chain uses TRBV30 and TRBJ2-2; D is undetermined. V shed 1 base and J shed 4 bases, with 7 bases lying between them. Germline CDR1 reads GTSNPN; CDR2 reads SVGIG (reference sequence). The CDR3 has 13 amino acids. The chain's CDR3 is CAWSAYSTGELFF. CDR3 coding DNA: TGTGCCTGGAGTGCTTATAGCACCGGGGAGCTGTTTTTT.

The chain combines TRBV13 with TRBJ1-5, with 8 bases that match TRBD1. The CDR3 has 14 amino acids. Per germline, CDR1 PRHDT and CDR2 FYEKMQ (reference sequence). V lost 4 bases, J lost 3 bases, and 2 bases stayed unmatched. The DNA of the CDR3 is TGTGCCAGCAGCTGGGGACAGGCCAATCAGCCCCAGCATTTT. It specifies CASSWGQANQPQHF.

V gene TRBV2 combines with J gene TRBJ2-1; 8 nucleotides line up with TRBD2. Germline CDR1 is SNHLY and CDR2 is FYNNEI. Trimming took 3 bases from V and 2 from J; bases not matched to a gene: 9. The CDR3 sequence is 17 residues long. CDR3 coding DNA: TGTGCCAGCAGTGACAGCTCAGCGGGAGAGGCCTACAATGAGCAGTTCTTC. It yields the protein CASSDSSAGEAYNEQFF.

This clone showed up just a few times. The rearrangement uses TRBV6-5 and TRBJ1-1, with a weak D call TRBD1 (5 bases). Germline lookup yields CDR1 MNHEY and CDR2 SVGAGI. With 6 bases removed from V and 6 bases from J, the gap between germline ends came to 14 bases. The CDR3 totals 13 residues. The CDR3 loop is CASRVDSGAEAFF. In nucleotides, the CDR3 is TGTGCCAGCAGGGTCGACAGCGGGGCTGAAGCTTTCTTT.

Of note for this clone: The same CDR3 can be traced to other DNA sequences in this sample. The chain carries TRBV4-2 and TRBJ2-7, with TRBD2 as a possible D gene (6 bases). This CDR3 spans 21 amino acids. Germline CDR1 is LGHNA and CDR2 is YNFKEQ. V lost 4 bases, J lost 5 bases, and 36 bases lay in between. CDR3 sequence reads: CASSPRTNRGRTPFPFHEQYV. CDR3 bases: TGTGCCAGCAGCCCTCGAACGAACCGGGGGAGGACCCCATTCCCCTTCCACGAGCAGTACGTC.

The chain carries TRBV19 and TRBJ2-2, with D possibly TRBD2 on 5 matching bases. There are 16 residues in the CDR3. V was pared by 2 bases and J by 3 bases, with 13 bases between. From germline, CDR1 is LNHDA and CDR2 SQIVND (reference sequence). The CDR3 protein is CASSILGGSDTGELFF. The DNA for the CDR3 is TGTGCCAGTAGTATATTAGGCGGGTCGGACACCGGGGAGCTGTTTTTT.

J is TRBJ1-4 and V is TRBV7-9; 10 bases line up with TRBD1. CDR3 length: 17 residues. Trimming cost V 5 bases and J 4 bases; bases outside gene matches: 10. CDR1 and CDR2 from the germline V gene are SEHNR and FQNEAQ (reference sequence). As DNA, the CDR3 is TGTGCCAGCAGCAAGGCGGGACAGGGGCATAATAATGAAAAACTGTTTTTT. This translates into CASSKAGQGHNNEKLFF.

The V and J genes are TRBV7-9 and TRBJ1-4; D gene unclear. The CDR3 is made up of 16 amino acids. V dropped 1 base and J dropped 0 bases, with 9 bases sitting between them. Germline V gives CDR1 SEHNR, CDR2 FQNEAQ (reference sequence). The CDR3 DNA is TGTGCCAGCAGCTTAGTAACGAGAGCAACTAATGAAAAACTGTTTTTT. Protein sequence: CASSLVTRATNEKLFF.

This clone has a single count. The chain has TRBV6-5 and TRBJ1-5; no reliable D call. From germline, CDR1 is MNHEY and CDR2 SVGAGI. With 2 bases removed from V and 2 bases from J, the gap between germline ends came to 10 bases. The CDR3 is 15 amino acids. The CDR3, as DNA: TGTGCCAGCAGTTACCGGGGATACGGCAATCAGCCCCAGCATTTT. This codes for CASSYRGYGNQPQHF.

The chain recombines TRBV7-2 with TRBJ2-7; 10 bases map to TRBD1. The J segment lost 7 bases and the V segment lost 1 base, leaving 7 bases of the junction unmatched. Germline lookup yields CDR1 SGHTA and CDR2 FQGNSA. This CDR3 is 15 amino acids long. The CDR3 here is CASSLEGTGVREQYF. CDR3 DNA: TGTGCCAGCAGCTTAGAAGGGACAGGGGTTCGGGAGCAGTACTTC.

The chain joins TRBV4-1 to TRBJ2-3; TRBD2 aligns across 11 bases. V lost 0 bases to trimming and J lost 8 bases; unmatched junction nucleotides: 7. Per the germline V gene, CDR1 is MGHRA and CDR2 is YSYEKL. This CDR3 comprises 16 residues. CDR3 protein: CASSQDRGLAVSTQYF. The CDR3 DNA is TGCGCCAGCAGCCAAGATAGGGGACTAGCGGTCAGTACGCAGTATTTT.

This chain uses TRBV6-5 with TRBJ2-1; 7 nucleotides agree with TRBD2. The germline V gene encodes CDR1 MNHEY and CDR2 SVGAGI. Trimming at V came to 4 bases and at J to 5 bases, leaving 5 bases not matched to a gene. This CDR3 comprises 14 residues. In DNA form, the CDR3 reads TGTGCCAGCAGTTCCCGCGGGAGCGACAATGAGCAGTTCTTC. Protein sequence: CASSSRGSDNEQFF.

The chain employs TRBV10-3 and TRBJ1-4; possibly TRBD1 for D (5 bases). The CDR3 is made up of 13 amino acids. CDR1 is ENHRY and CDR2 is SYGVKD in the germline V gene. V was clipped by 4 bases and J by 4 bases, with 7 bases between them. For the CDR3, the DNA is TGTGCCATCAGTGCCAGGGATAATGAAAAACTGTTTTTT. Translated: CAISARDNEKLFF.

The chain is built from TRBV10-1 and TRBJ2-2; D is perhaps TRBD2 (5 bases). Germline lookup yields CDR1 WNHNN and CDR2 SYGVQD (reference sequence). Trimming cost V 3 bases and J 5 bases, with 10 bases left between them. The CDR3 is made up of 14 amino acids. CDR3 in amino acids: CASSELGLTGELFF. CDR3 bases: TGCGCCAGCAGTGAACTAGGGCTTACCGGGGAGCTGTTTTTT.

The chain joins TRBV29-1 to TRBJ2-7, with 9 bases that match TRBD1. This CDR3 is 12 amino acids long. Germline assignment: CDR1 SQVTM and CDR2 ANQGSEA. Trimming cost V 7 bases and J 2 bases; bases outside gene matches: 3. This CDR3 is CSARQGAYEQYF. The CDR3 DNA reads TGCAGCGCCAGACAGGGGGCCTACGAGCAGTACTTC.

The J gene is TRBJ2-3, the V gene TRBV7-9; TRBD1 matches at 7 bases. After removal of 5 bases from V and 0 bases from J, the junction contained 14 bases not matched to a gene. There are 18 residues in the CDR3. Germline CDR1 is SEHNR and CDR2 is FQNEAQ (reference sequence). In DNA form, the CDR3 reads TGTGCCAGCAGCCATCGGACAGGAGCGACGACTAGCACAGATACGCAGTATTTT. Translation gives CASSHRTGATTSTDTQYF.

V and J are TRBV5-1 and TRBJ2-1; 7 nucleotides align to TRBD1. CDR1 and CDR2 from the germline V gene are SGHRS and YFSETQ. Trimming at V came to 4 bases and at J to 5 bases, leaving 6 bases not matched to a gene. The CDR3 is 14 amino acids. The CDR3 reads CASSLTGLDNEQFF. CDR3 nucleotide sequence: TGCGCCAGCAGCCTGACAGGGTTGGACAATGAGCAGTTCTTC.

The chain carries TRBV14 and TRBJ2-1, with 16 bases fitting TRBD2. V shed 4 bases and J 7 bases; nucleotides not matched to a gene: 7. Germline loops: CDR1 SGHDN, CDR2 FVKESK. There are 17 residues in the CDR3. CDR3 region: CASSLLPGLAGGNEQFF. CDR3 coding DNA: TGTGCCAGCAGCCTACTCCCGGGACTAGCGGGAGGGAATGAGCAGTTCTTC.

This clone appeared a single time. The chain carries TRBV10-3 and TRBJ2-1, with 14 bases fitting TRBD2. CDR1 and CDR2 (germline): ENHRY, SYGVKD. The CDR3 extends over 16 amino acids. V trimming: 2 bases; J trimming: 4 bases; junction bases outside the gene matches: 1. CDR3 in DNA: TGTGCCATCAGTGAGGGGACTAGCGGGAGTTACAATGAGCAGTTCTTC. It specifies CAISEGTSGSYNEQFF.

The chain carries TRBV5-4 and TRBJ2-1, with D maybe TRBD2 (6 bases). The V gene's germline CDR1 is SGHNT and CDR2 YYREEE (reference sequence). CDR3 size: 14 residues. The V gene lost 6 bases and the J gene lost 5 bases, with 15 bases spanning the gap. Here the CDR3 DNA reads TGTGCCAGCATGAGAGGGCGGGATCACAATGAGCAGTTCTTC. This encodes CASMRGRDHNEQFF.